The clone carrying this TCR beta chain showed up just a few times. Its antigen is currently unknown. This sample's treatment: roughly 10-day PBMC culture with coronavirus spike peptide pools or control peptides (ViraFEST assay). Per germline, CDR1 DFQATT and CDR2 SNEGSKA (reference sequence). CDR3 size: 17 residues. Losses at the gene ends were 3 bases for V and 3 bases for J; bases not matched to a gene: 12. This sample is drawn from a study of vaccination and CD4 T cells after COVID-19. The Oncomine TCR Beta short-read assay sequenced DNA from cultured CD4+ T cells. TCRdb itself ran the PCR reads through MiXCR, one entry per CDR3 protein. The sample lists about 15,000 distinct CDR3 sequences; about 43% were seen once.

Sequencing was performed on CD4+ T cells from blood, cultured in vitro, taken before SARS-CoV-2 vaccination. This clonotype was sampled from a human donor who had recovered from COVID-19. V is TRBV20-1 and J is TRBJ2-3; 10 nucleotides match TRBD2. The CDR3 region has the DNA TGCAGTGCTAGCAGTCTTCGGGCTAGCGGGAGTACAGATACGCAGTATTTT. It is translated as CSASSLRASGSTDTQYF.